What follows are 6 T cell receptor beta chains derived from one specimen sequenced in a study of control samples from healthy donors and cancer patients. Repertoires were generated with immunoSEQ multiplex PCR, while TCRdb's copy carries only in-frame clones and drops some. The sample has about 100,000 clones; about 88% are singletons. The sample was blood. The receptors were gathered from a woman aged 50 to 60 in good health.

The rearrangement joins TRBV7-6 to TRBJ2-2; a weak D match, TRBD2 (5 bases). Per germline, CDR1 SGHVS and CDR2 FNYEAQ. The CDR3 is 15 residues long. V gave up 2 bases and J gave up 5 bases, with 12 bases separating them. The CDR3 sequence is CASSLQGRGTGELFF. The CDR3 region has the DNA TGTGCCAGCAGCTTACAAGGCAGAGGGACCGGGGAGCTGTTTTTT. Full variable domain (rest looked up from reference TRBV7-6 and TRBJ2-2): GAGVSQSPRYKVTKRGQDVALRCDPISGHVSLYWYRQALGQGPEFLTYFNYEAQQDKSGLPNDRFSAERPEGSISTLTIQRTEQRDSAMYRCASSLQGRGTGELFFGEGSRLTVL.

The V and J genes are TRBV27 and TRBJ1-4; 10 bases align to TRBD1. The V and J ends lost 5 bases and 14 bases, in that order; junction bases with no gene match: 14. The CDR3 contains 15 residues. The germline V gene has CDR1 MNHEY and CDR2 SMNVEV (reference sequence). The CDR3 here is CASSPAGQGVVNLFF. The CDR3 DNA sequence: TGTGCCAGCAGTCCCGCCGGACAGGGGGTGGTGAATCTGTTTTTT. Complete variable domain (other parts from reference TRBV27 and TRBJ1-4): EAQVTQNPRYLITVTGKKLTVTCSQNMNHEYMSWYRQDPGLGLRQIYYSMNVEVTDKGDVPEGYKVSRKEKRNFPLILESPSPNQTSLYFCASSPAGQGVVNLFFGSGTQLSVL.

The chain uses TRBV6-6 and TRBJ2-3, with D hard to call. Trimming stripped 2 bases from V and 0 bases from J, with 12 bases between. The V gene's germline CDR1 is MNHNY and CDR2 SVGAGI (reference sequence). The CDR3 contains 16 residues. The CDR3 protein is CASSYPSRSSTDTQYF. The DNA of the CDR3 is TGTGCCAGCAGTTACCCTTCTAGGTCTAGCACAGATACGCAGTATTTT.

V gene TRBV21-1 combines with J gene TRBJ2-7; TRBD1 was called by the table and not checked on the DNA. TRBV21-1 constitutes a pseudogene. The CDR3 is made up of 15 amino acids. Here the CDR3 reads CARRVDDTGTHEQYF. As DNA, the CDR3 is TGTGCCAGACGGGTGGACGACACAGGGACCCACGAGCAGTACTTC.

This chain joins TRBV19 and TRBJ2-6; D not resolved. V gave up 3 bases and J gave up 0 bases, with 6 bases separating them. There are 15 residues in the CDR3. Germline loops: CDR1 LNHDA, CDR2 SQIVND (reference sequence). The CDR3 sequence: CASSMASSGANVLTF. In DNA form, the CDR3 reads TGTGCCAGTAGTATGGCTAGCTCTGGGGCCAACGTCCTGACTTTC.

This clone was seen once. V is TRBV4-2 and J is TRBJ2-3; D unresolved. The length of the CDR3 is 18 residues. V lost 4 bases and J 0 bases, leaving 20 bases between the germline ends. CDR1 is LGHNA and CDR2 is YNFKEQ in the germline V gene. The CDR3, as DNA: TGTGCCAGCAGCCCCCTAGGTCTCCTCGTTCCCAGCACAGATACGCAGTATTTT. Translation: CASSPLGLLVPSTDTQYF.